The entry below describes one T cell receptor beta chain. The data were taken from a study of cytomegalovirus exposure and HLA in healthy donors. The PCR contained 60 Vbeta and 13 Jbeta primers. Produced via immunoSEQ multiplex PCR; TCRdb's table is partial and in-frame only. The sample records about 150,000 clones, 75% to 90% being singletons. Specimen: PBMCs. This receptor was taken from a woman in her late teens or twenties in good health and CMV-seronegative.

The CDR3 loop reads CASSLAVGLAGNSYEQYF. The CDR3 DNA reads TGTGCCAGCAGCTTAGCGGTGGGGCTAGCGGGAAACTCCTACGAGCAGTACTTC. J is TRBJ2-7 and V is TRBV7-6, with TRBD2 matching over 9 bases. V was pared by 0 bases and J by 0 bases, with 9 bases of the junction left unmatched. The CDR3 runs to 18 residues. CDR1 and CDR2 from the germline V gene are SGHVS and FNYEAQ.